The 23 T cell receptor beta chains below all came from one sample that was sequenced in a study of T-cell memory formation after mild COVID-19 (dated by TCRdb to the early 2020s). The library was produced with 5' RACE. These reads were obtained on an Illumina NovaSeq 6000. TCRdb passed the public sequencing reads through fastp at Q25 and MiXCR, retaining productive beta sequences. Duplicate CDR3 protein sequences are folded into a single record with the most common DNA and genes. This sample has about 150,000 distinct CDR3 sequences in its table, and 20% to 25% of those were observed once. Roughly a quarter of the sample belongs to the ten largest clones. The specimen sequenced was PBMCs or a T cell subset sorted from them (not recorded which). These receptors were obtained from an adult woman who had mild COVID-19 (a few samples of this study predate the infection). The sample titles of this study are shuffled in the database, so cell type and time point are left out; the donor was told from shared clones.

The chain couples TRBV29-1 to TRBJ2-7, with TRBD2 matching over 12 bases. V was pared by 4 bases and J by 3 bases, with 4 bases of the junction left unmatched. This CDR3 comprises 14 residues. The germline gives CDR1 SQVTM, CDR2 ANQGSEA. For the CDR3, the DNA is TGCAGCGTTGTGAGACTAGCGGGAGTCTACGAGCAGTACTTC. Translation gives CSVVRLAGVYEQYF.

The chain links TRBV29-1 to TRBJ1-2; possible D gene TRBD1, 5 bases. The germline V gene encodes CDR1 SQVTM and CDR2 ANQGSEA. CDR3 length equals 17 residues. V lost 7 bases to trimming and J lost 1 base, with 25 bases between them. CDR3 DNA: TGCAGCGCCTCCGTGGCCAGGGTTGATTGGGGTAACTATGGCTACACCTTC. Its translation is CSASVARVDWGNYGYTF.

Comments on this clonotype: An end of the junction differs from the germline gene, which may be a read error. The J gene is TRBJ2-7, the V gene TRBV5-6; D might be TRBD2 (6 bases). Germline V gene sequence: CDR1 SGHDT, CDR2 YYEEEE. The CDR3 contains 14 residues. The CDR3 bases are TGTGCCAGCAGCCTTGGCCGGGAGTCCTCCGAGCAGTACTTC. It is translated as CASSLGRESSEQYF.

This rearrangement joins TRBV7-2 to TRBJ2-2; 9 bases align to TRBD2. Per the germline V gene, CDR1 is SGHTA and CDR2 is FQGNSA. CDR3 length equals 17 residues. The V gene end was trimmed by 4 bases and the J gene end by 0 bases; junction bases not matched to a gene: 6. CDR3 coding DNA: TGTGCCAGCAGCTCACCTAGACTAGCGGCGAACACCGGGGAGCTGTTTTTT. It yields the protein CASSSPRLAANTGELFF.

This clonotype is termed medium-sized. The genes are TRBV7-6 and TRBJ2-3; 8 positions agree with TRBD1. Germline CDR1 SGHVS, CDR2 FNYEAQ. The V and J ends lost 5 bases and 1 base, in that order; junction bases with no gene match: 17. This CDR3 region has 19 residues. The CDR3 DNA sequence: TGTGCCAGCAGCCCACTAGCAACTACAGGGGGACAGGGCACAGATACGCAGTATTTT. It specifies CASSPLATTGGQGTDTQYF.

The rearrangement joins TRBV6-2 or TRBV6-3 to TRBJ1-5, with unresolved D. Germline V gene lookup returns CDR1 MNHEY and CDR2 SVGEGT. CDR3 length: 15 amino acids. V lost 4 bases and J lost 2, with 12 bases in between. The CDR3 loop reads CASSSYTARNQPQHF. The CDR3 coding sequence is TGTGCCAGCAGTTCCTACACAGCCCGCAATCAGCCCCAGCATTTT.

The chain joins TRBV5-4 to TRBJ1-6; 9 nucleotides line up with TRBD1. The CDR3 has 17 residues. Unmatched junction bases numbered 5, after V lost 2 bases and J lost 2 bases. Germline V gives CDR1 SGHNT, CDR2 YYREEE (reference sequence). The CDR3 here is CASSLQGATAYNSPLHF. The DNA for the CDR3 is TGTGCCAGCAGCTTACAGGGGGCGACGGCCTATAATTCACCCCTCCACTTT.

This clonotype came up a few times. V and J are TRBV3-1 and TRBJ2-7; 8 bases map to TRBD2. V dropped 1 base and J dropped 2; count of bases not matched to a gene: 4. Germline CDR1 reads LGHDT; CDR2 reads YNNKEL (reference sequence). The CDR3 length is 15 residues. CDR3 sequence: CASSQVAGGTYEQYF. The CDR3 DNA follows: TGTGCCAGCAGCCAAGTGGCGGGGGGTACCTACGAGCAGTACTTC.

This clonotype was observed a few times. The chain couples TRBV12-3 or TRBV12-4 to TRBJ2-7; D is undetermined. The CDR3 is 12 amino acids. V dropped 6 bases and J dropped 1 base, with 7 bases sitting between them. CDR3 DNA: TGTGCCAGCAGCTCCTTTTCCTACGAGCAGTACTTC. The encoded protein is CASSSFSYEQYF.

In its sample, this clonotype was seen a few times. The chain combines TRBV14 with TRBJ2-1; D is unclear. CDR1 SGHDN and CDR2 FVKESK come from the germline V gene. This CDR3 is 11 amino acids long. Trimming pared 1 base from V and 11 bases from J, leaving 6 bases between. DNA of the CDR3: TGTGCCAGCAGCCAAGCACAGCAGCAGTTCTTC. Translation gives CASSQAQQQFF.

The chain joins TRBV7-9 to TRBJ2-7; a possible D gene is TRBD1 (6 bases). The CDR3 is made up of 15 amino acids. Trimming took 4 bases from V and 1 from J, leaving 14 bases between them. Per the germline V gene, CDR1 is SEHNR and CDR2 is FQNEAQ (reference sequence). CDR3: CASSSGLQGSYEQYF. The CDR3 DNA reads as TGTGCCAGCAGCTCCGGTTTGCAGGGGTCCTACGAGCAGTACTTC.

The chain combines TRBV13 with TRBJ2-2; perhaps TRBD2 as D (5 bases). Germline loops: CDR1 PRHDT, CDR2 FYEKMQ (reference sequence). V lost 4 bases, J lost 7 bases, and 13 bases lay in between. This CDR3 is 14 amino acids long. In nucleotides, the CDR3 is TGTGCCAGCAGCTCGACTACCAATAACGGGGAGCTGTTTTTT. Its translation: CASSSTTNNGELFF.

The rearrangement links TRBV13 to TRBJ1-2; D perhaps matches TRBD1 (6 bases). CDR3 length equals 13 residues. Germline CDR1 and CDR2: PRHDT and FYEKMQ (reference sequence). The ends were cut back, 1 base at V and 8 bases at J, with 11 bases in the middle. The CDR3 nucleotides read TGTGCCAGCAGCTTAGTCAGGGGATGGGGCTACACCTTC. Translation: CASSLVRGWGYTF.

This clonotype was counted only a few times. J is TRBJ2-3 and V is TRBV9, with D possibly TRBD1 on 6 matching bases. V shed 0 bases and J shed 4 bases, with 6 bases lying between them. This CDR3 contains 13 residues. Germline CDR1 reads SGDLS; CDR2 reads YYNGEE. For the CDR3, the DNA is TGTGCCAGCAGCGTAGAGGGGGCAGATACGCAGTATTTT. As protein: CASSVEGADTQYF. Filled out from reference TRBV9 and TRBJ2-3, the complete variable domain reads DSGVTQTPKHLITATGQRVTLRCSPRSGDLSVYWYQQSLDQGLQFLIQYYNGEERAKGNILERFSAQQFPDLHSELNLSSLELGDSALYFCASSVEGADTQYFGPGTRLTVL.

This clonotype was observed a handful of times. The chain employs TRBV24-1 and TRBJ2-5, with D possibly TRBD2 on 6 matching bases. The CDR3 loop spans 15 amino acids. Trimming cost V 2 bases and J 0 bases, with 9 bases left between them. Germline-derived CDR1 and CDR2 are KGHDR and SFDVKD. This CDR3 reads CATSDSGGDQETQYF. The CDR3 coding sequence is TGTGCCACCAGTGATTCCGGGGGAGACCAAGAGACCCAGTACTTC.

The chain links TRBV24-1 to TRBJ2-7, with D possibly being TRBD1 or TRBD2 (5 bases each). This CDR3 comprises 15 residues. CDR1 KGHDR and CDR2 SFDVKD come from the germline V gene. Deletions cut 0 bases from V and 9 bases from J, with 17 bases between. For the CDR3, the DNA is TGTGCCACCAGTGATTTGGAGGGACCGTTAGGGCGGCAGTACTTC. Its protein product is CATSDLEGPLGRQYF.

The chain joins TRBV6-6 to TRBJ2-7; D possibly uses TRBD1 or TRBD2 (6 bases each). This CDR3 region has 13 residues. V lost 11 bases to trimming and J lost 6 bases, with 20 bases between them. CDR1 is MNHNY, CDR2 SVGAGI, per germline (reference sequence). The CDR3 nucleotides are TGTGCCGCCGATGGAGGGGGAGAACTCGAGCAGTACTTC. Translation: CAADGGGELEQYF.

This clonotype was picked up a small number of times. This chain connects TRBV6-5 to TRBJ2-7; D unresolved. The CDR3 has 13 amino acids. Germline loops: CDR1 MNHEY, CDR2 SVGAGI. V dropped 1 base and J dropped 3 bases, with 7 bases sitting between them. CDR3 amino acids: CASSYFPGYEQYF. CDR3 bases: TGTGCCAGCAGTTACTTTCCAGGCTACGAGCAGTACTTC.

This clonotype was observed a handful of times. V gene TRBV19 combines with J gene TRBJ1-5; D ambiguous. In germline, CDR1 is LNHDA, CDR2 SQIVND (reference sequence). V lost 2 bases to trimming and J lost 2 bases, with 7 bases between them. CDR3 length: 14 residues. The CDR3 reads CASSIIHGNQPQHF. The CDR3 DNA follows: TGTGCCAGTAGTATAATCCACGGCAATCAGCCCCAGCATTTT. Filled out from reference TRBV19 and TRBJ1-5, the complete variable domain reads DGGITQSPKYLFRKEGQNVTLSCEQNLNHDAMYWYRQDPGQGLRLIYYSQIVNDFQKGDIAEGYSVSREKKESFPLTVTSAQKNPTAFYLCASSIIHGNQPQHFGDGTRLSIL.

The rearrangement joins TRBV6-5 to TRBJ1-4, with 8 nucleotides matching TRBD1. CDR3 length: 15 residues. V gave up 5 bases and J gave up 1 base; unmatched junction bases: 3. CDR1 and CDR2 (germline): MNHEY, SVGAGI. CDR3 protein: CASSPTGGTNEKLFF. In DNA, the CDR3 is TGTGCCAGCAGTCCCACAGGGGGAACTAATGAAAAACTGTTTTTT.

This clonotype turned up a few times. The chain employs TRBV5-1 and TRBJ2-1; 8 positions agree with TRBD1. Losses at the gene ends were 4 bases for V and 15 bases for J; bases not matched to a gene: 9. CDR3 size: 12 residues. Germline assignment: CDR1 SGHRS and CDR2 YFSETQ. The CDR3 protein is CASSPPGTGAFF. DNA of the CDR3: TGCGCCAGCAGCCCGCCCGGGACAGGAGCGTTCTTC.

This chain joins TRBV12-3 or TRBV12-4 and TRBJ1-2; the match to TRBD1 covers 7 bases. V shed 6 bases, J shed 12 bases, and the junction held 10 bases outside the gene matches. The CDR3 is 12 amino acids. The CDR3 here is CASRGDRPSHTF. CDR3 coding DNA: TGTGCCAGCAGGGGGGACAGACCATCCCACACCTTC.

This clonotype was seen a few times. This chain joins TRBV10-3 and TRBJ2-5; the match to TRBD2 covers 9 bases. The V gene's germline CDR1 is ENHRY and CDR2 SYGVKD. The CDR3 covers 14 residues. The junction had 0 bases not matched to a gene; V was cut back by 2 bases and J by 2 bases. Here the CDR3 DNA reads TGTGCCATCAGTGAGAGCGGGGGGCAAGAGACCCAGTACTTC. It translates to CAISESGGQETQYF.